What follows are 2 T cell receptor beta chains derived from one specimen sequenced in a study of T cell changes during pregnancy in multiple sclerosis (dated by TCRdb to 2018 to 2020). Library creation used the immunoSEQ multiplex PCR assay. Drawn from immuneACCESS, this table holds only the in-frame rearrangements with V and J called that TCRdb kept. Clones are partly lost; checked studies trace under half to an unresolved V gene and leave the rest unexplained. The sample table lists some 100,000 clones, 85% to 95% of them with a count of one. The ten largest clones represent about 0.9% of the sample. Sequenced material: peripheral blood, taken before pregnancy. These receptors all come from a female donor with multiple sclerosis, enrolled in a pregnancy study.

The chain carries TRBV6-5 and TRBJ2-7; tentatively, D is TRBD1 (6 bases). In germline, CDR1 is MNHEY, CDR2 SVGAGI. The germline V and J ends were trimmed by 5 bases and 2 bases, with 13 bases remaining between them. This CDR3 region has 14 residues. DNA for the CDR3: TGTGCCAGCAGTATACAGGGTCCTCCCTACGAGCAGTACTTC. It yields the protein CASSIQGPPYEQYF.

The chain combines TRBV2 with TRBJ2-1; D ambiguous. The CDR3 sequence is 14 residues long. The V gene lost 4 bases and the J gene lost 0 bases, with 7 bases spanning the gap. CDR1 SNHLY and CDR2 FYNNEI come from the germline V gene. DNA of the CDR3: TGTGCCAGCAGTGCGGAGAGCTCCTACAATGAGCAGTTCTTC. It is translated as CASSAESSYNEQFF.